Following are 14 T cell receptor beta chains from one sample sequenced in a study of STAT5B mutations in CD4+ large granular lymphocyte leukemia. Using immunoSEQ multiplex PCR, the repertoire was profiled, and TCRdb retains in-frame clones only, with some absent. The sample includes 30,000 to 35,000 clones, 75% to 85% seen only once; the top ten take 4% to 4.5%. Input material: CD4+ T cells from blood buffy coats. The receptor set was obtained from a human donor in good health.

The chain couples TRBV7-2 to TRBJ1-2; 10 nucleotides align to TRBD1. The germline V gene has CDR1 SGHTA and CDR2 FQGNSA. Trimming at V came to 3 bases and at J to 6 bases, leaving 13 bases not matched to a gene. This CDR3 is built from 17 residues. The CDR3 bases are TGTGCCAGCAGCTTTGCGGGACAGGGGTTAGGAGTTGATGGCTACACCTTC. Translated, it gives CASSFAGQGLGVDGYTF. Supplemented by reference TRBV7-2 and TRBJ1-2, the full variable domain reads GAGVSQSPSNKVTEKGKDVELRCDPISGHTALYWYRQSLGQGLEFLIYFQGNSAPDKSGLPSDRFSAERTGGSVSTLTIQRTQQEDSAVYLCASSFAGQGLGVDGYTFGSGTRLTVV.

The CDR3 spells CASSYSATDGYEQYF. DNA for the CDR3: TGTGCCAGCAGTTACTCGGCCACGGACGGCTACGAGCAGTACTTC. This chain joins TRBV6-5 and TRBJ2-7; D not certain. There are 15 residues in the CDR3. V was pared by 0 bases and J by 3 bases, with 12 bases between. Germline loops: CDR1 MNHEY, CDR2 SVGAGI.

J is TRBJ2-6 and V is TRBV10-3; the match to TRBD1 covers 9 bases. Germline V gene lookup returns CDR1 ENHRY and CDR2 SYGVKD. V was clipped by 4 bases and J by 3 bases; unmatched bases: 7. CDR3 size: 17 residues. The CDR3 loop reads CAISAHRGRGGANVLTF. The DNA of the CDR3 is TGTGCCATCAGTGCCCACAGGGGGCGCGGTGGGGCCAACGTCCTGACTTTC.

The chain joins TRBV19 to TRBJ2-1; D remains unclear. Trimming took off 2 bases at V and 0 bases at J, with 11 bases between the two ends. From germline, CDR1 is LNHDA and CDR2 SQIVND (reference sequence). There are 16 residues in the CDR3. CDR3 sequence reads: CASSINLESSYNEQFF. The CDR3 DNA is TGTGCCAGTAGTATAAACCTAGAGAGCTCCTACAATGAGCAGTTCTTC.

The rearrangement uses TRBV19 and TRBJ2-1; 7 bases agree with TRBD2. J lost 4 bases, V lost 4 bases, and 13 bases had no gene match. CDR1 and CDR2 (germline): LNHDA, SQIVND (reference sequence). This CDR3 spans 17 amino acids. CDR3 nucleotide sequence: TGTGCCAGTAGTAGATCCCCTAAACTAGCGTCTTACAATGAGCAGTTCTTC. Residues: CASSRSPKLASYNEQFF.

In this sample, this clone turned up a few times. The chain couples TRBV19 to TRBJ2-1; a weak D match, TRBD2 (6 bases). The germline gives CDR1 LNHDA, CDR2 SQIVND (reference sequence). Between the trimmed V and J ends, which lost 3 bases and 9 bases, there was a span of 12 bases. The CDR3 is 13 amino acids. The CDR3 DNA sequence: TGTGCCAGTAGTATCCGGGAGCAGAGTGAGCAGTTCTTC. Protein product: CASSIREQSEQFF.

The chain joins TRBV28 to TRBJ2-2; a weak D match, TRBD1 (5 bases). V was shortened by 2 bases and J by 7 bases, with 11 bases between the two germline ends. The CDR3 sequence is 14 residues long. CDR1 is MDHEN, CDR2 SYDVKM, per germline. CDR3 sequence: CASSLAGIRGELFF. The CDR3 DNA reads TGTGCCAGCAGTTTAGCAGGGATTCGCGGGGAGCTGTTTTTT.

Only a few counts were recorded for this clone. The chain links TRBV18 to TRBJ2-1; D possibly corresponds to TRBD2 (6 bases). V lost 3 bases to trimming and J lost 6 bases, with 12 bases between them. The CDR3 spans 14 residues. Germline assignment: CDR1 KGHSH and CDR2 LQKENI. CDR3 in amino acids: CASSPPGLPNEQFF. CDR3 in DNA: TGTGCCAGCTCACCCCCGGGACTGCCCAATGAGCAGTTCTTC.

The V gene is TRBV30, the J gene TRBJ2-1; D is ambiguous. The CDR3 is made up of 13 amino acids. The V and J ends lost 3 bases and 2 bases respectively, with 8 bases between them. Germline assignment: CDR1 GTSNPN and CDR2 SVGIG (reference sequence). The CDR3 protein is CAWRSHTYNEQFF. The DNA for the CDR3 is TGTGCCTGGAGGTCCCACACCTACAATGAGCAGTTCTTC.

The chain recombines TRBV28 with TRBJ2-7, with D tentatively TRBD1 (5 bases). CDR3 length: 15 residues. Trimming shortened V by 8 bases and J by 2 bases, and 19 bases separated the two germline ends. The germline V gene encodes CDR1 MDHEN and CDR2 SYDVKM. The CDR3 sequence: CASLTGQGTAYEQYF. The DNA of the CDR3 is TGTGCCAGCCTCACCGGGCAGGGAACGGCCTACGAGCAGTACTTC.

This chain uses TRBV7-9 with TRBJ1-4; possible D gene TRBD1, 6 bases. CDR3 length: 16 residues. Trimming removed 2 bases from V and 5 bases from J, with 15 bases in between. Looked up from germline, CDR1 is SEHNR and CDR2 is FQNEAQ (reference sequence). CDR3 loop: CASSLLRGSLNEKLFF. The CDR3 nucleotides read TGTGCCAGCAGCTTACTTAGGGGGTCCTTAAATGAAAAACTGTTTTTT.

The chain uses TRBV10-1 and TRBJ2-2; no definite D call. The CDR3 has 12 residues. V was shortened by 6 bases and J by 2 bases, with 4 bases between the two germline ends. Germline V gene lookup returns CDR1 WNHNN and CDR2 SYGVQD (reference sequence). The CDR3 protein is CASSSNTGELFF. The DNA of the CDR3 is TGCGCCAGCAGCTCTAACACCGGGGAGCTGTTTTTT.

The rearrangement links TRBV28 to TRBJ1-2; D is possibly TRBD1 (6 bases). This CDR3 comprises 15 residues. From germline, CDR1 is MDHEN and CDR2 SYDVKM. The ends were cut back, 3 bases at V and 5 bases at J, with 16 bases in the middle. This chain's CDR3 is CASSFGGQSGYGYTF. The CDR3, as DNA: TGTGCCAGCAGTTTTGGAGGACAGAGCGGGTATGGCTACACCTTC.

The chain carries TRBV6-1 and TRBJ1-1, with D maybe TRBD1 (6 bases). V lost 3 bases and J lost 0, with 11 bases in between. This CDR3 region has 15 residues. Germline values: CDR1 MNHNS, CDR2 SASEGT. The CDR3 loop reads CASSDPGQLNTEAFF. As DNA, the CDR3 is TGTGCCAGCAGTGACCCGGGACAACTGAACACTGAAGCTTTCTTT.